This T cell receptor beta chain appears in the sequencing data of a study of shared clonotypes between healthy human individuals. Broader study findings: Incompleteness in sorted-subset sequencing, despite large depth, was shown by rarefaction.

Germline V gene sequence: CDR1 SGHDT, CDR2 YYEEEE. V lost 7 bases, J lost 0 bases, and 7 bases lay in between. The CDR3 contains 12 residues. Of note for this clone: What it recognizes is unknown.

TCRdb's table, derived via immunoSEQ multiplex PCR, lists solely in-frame clones and lacks some. Of 1.5 million to 2.5 million clones listed, about 95% are singletons. As defined, naive CD8 cells were CD45RO-negative and positively selected for CCR7, with terminally differentiated effector memory CD45RA+ cells excluded. The sequencing input was naive CD8+ T cells sorted from blood. V usage is TRBV5-6 and J usage is TRBJ1-1; no firm D call. The clonotype originates from a man between 18 and 35 years old in good health. The CDR3 is CASQTLNTEAFF. Here the CDR3 DNA reads TGTGCCAGCCAGACTCTGAACACTGAAGCTTTCTTT. The full variable domain, its missing parts supplied by reference TRBV5-6 and TRBJ1-1, is DAGVTQSPTHLIKTRGQQVTLRCSPKSGHDTVSWYQQALGQGPQFIFQYYEEEERQRGNFPDRFSGHQFPNYSSELNVNALLLGDSALYLCASQTLNTEAFFGQGTRLTVV.